This T cell receptor beta chain appears in the sequencing data of a study of molecular identifiers for immune sequencing clone quantification. Findings and limits, study-wide: Effector cells had over 99% of their molecules in clones above 20 RNA copies, while naive cells had under 1%.

This clonotype came up many times. Antigen: not known. TCRdb itself ran the PCR reads through MiXCR, one entry per CDR3 protein. The sample records some 59,000 distinct CDR3 sequences, roughly 24% being singletons. The CDR3 has 13 amino acids. The V gene end was trimmed by 5 bases and the J gene end by 9 bases; junction bases not matched to a gene: 7. Germline values: CDR1 SGHTA, CDR2 FQGNSA. Sample: naive CD8+ T cells from blood, with Jurkat cell RNA spiked in. Noted subset: FACS-sorted CD8+CD4-CCR7+CD45RA+ naive T cells. The clonotype comes from a human donor in good health. Some libraries in this study had Jurkat cell RNA spiked in. The V call is TRBV7-2, the J call TRBJ2-1; 7 nucleotides align to TRBD2. Written as DNA, the CDR3 is TGTGCCAGCAGCCGCCCCCCGGGGGGTGAGCAGTTCTTC. Its protein product is CASSRPPGGEQFF.